This TCR beta chain was captured in a study of blood T cell repertoires in COVID-19. About the study: PBMCs, B-cell-depleted T cells, or T cells provided the cDNA or gDNA that made up the material.

J was trimmed by 9 bases and V by 0 bases; bases with no gene match: 9. CDR3 length equals 15 residues. Per the germline V gene, CDR1 is LNHDA and CDR2 is SQIVND (reference sequence). Per the study methods: Reference gene primer amplification gave estimated nucleated cell counts. Profiled with immunoSEQ multiplex PCR; TCRdb holds only in-frame clones, not every one. D and trimming were read from the DNA, whereas the V and J calls and clone size are those reported in that table. The data show approximately 45,000 clones, around 83% seen once. Sequencing used peripheral blood. This chain connects TRBV19 to TRBJ2-5; 8 bases are a match to TRBD2. The clonotype originates from a woman at least 80 years old with acute or convalescent COVID-19. CDR3 coding DNA: TGTGCCAGTAGTATAGATCGCGATAGCGGGGTGGCCCAGTACTTC. Amino acid sequence: CASSIDRDSGVAQYF. The complete variable domain, with remaining parts taken from reference TRBV19 and TRBJ2-5, reads DGGITQSPKYLFRKEGQNVTLSCEQNLNHDAMYWYRQDPGQGLRLIYYSQIVNDFQKGDIAEGYSVSREKKESFPLTVTSAQKNPTAFYLCASSIDRDSGVAQYFGPGTRLLVL.